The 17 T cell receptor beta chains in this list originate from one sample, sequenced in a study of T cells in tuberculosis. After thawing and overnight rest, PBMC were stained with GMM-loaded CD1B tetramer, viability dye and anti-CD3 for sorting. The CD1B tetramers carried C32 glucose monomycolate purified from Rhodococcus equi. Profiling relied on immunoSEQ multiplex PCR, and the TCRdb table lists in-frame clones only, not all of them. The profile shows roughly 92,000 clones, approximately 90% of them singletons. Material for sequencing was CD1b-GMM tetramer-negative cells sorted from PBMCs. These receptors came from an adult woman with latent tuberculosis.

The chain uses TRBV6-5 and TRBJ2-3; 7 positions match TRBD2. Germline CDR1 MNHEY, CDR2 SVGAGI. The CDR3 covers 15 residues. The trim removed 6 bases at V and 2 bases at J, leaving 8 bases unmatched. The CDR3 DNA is TGTGCCAGCAGGAGGCGGGACTATACCACAGATACGCAGTATTTT. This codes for CASRRRDYTTDTQYF.

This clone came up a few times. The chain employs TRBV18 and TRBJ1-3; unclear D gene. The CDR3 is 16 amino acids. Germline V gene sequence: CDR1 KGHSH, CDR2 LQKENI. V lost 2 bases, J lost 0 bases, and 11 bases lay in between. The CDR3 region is CASSPGQPNSGNTIYF. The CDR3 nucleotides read TGTGCCAGCTCACCAGGGCAGCCAAACTCTGGAAACACCATATATTTT. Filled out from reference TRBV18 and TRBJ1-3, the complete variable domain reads NAGVMQNPRHLVRRRGQEARLRCSPMKGHSHVYWYRQLPEEGLKFMVYLQKENIIDESGMPKERFSAEFPKEGPSILRIQQVVRGDSAAYFCASSPGQPNSGNTIYFGEGSWLTVV.

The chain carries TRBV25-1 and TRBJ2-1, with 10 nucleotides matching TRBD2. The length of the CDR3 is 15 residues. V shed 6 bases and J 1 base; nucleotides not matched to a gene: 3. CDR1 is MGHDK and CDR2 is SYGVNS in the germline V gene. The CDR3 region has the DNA TGTGCCAGCAGGTCAGCGGGGGGGTCCTACAATGAGCAGTTCTTC. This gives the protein CASRSAGGSYNEQFF.

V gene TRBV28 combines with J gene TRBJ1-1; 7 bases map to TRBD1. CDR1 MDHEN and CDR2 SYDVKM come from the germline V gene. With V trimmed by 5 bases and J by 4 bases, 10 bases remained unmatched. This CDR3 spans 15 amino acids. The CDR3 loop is CASSELDRWGTEAFF. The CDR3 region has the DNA TGTGCCAGCAGTGAACTGGACAGGTGGGGCACTGAAGCTTTCTTT.

The CDR3 DNA is TGTGCCAGCTCACCACCGAGGGTTCCTACTACAACTAATGAAAAACTGTTTTTT. Protein: CASSPPRVPTTTNEKLFF. This chain links TRBV18 with TRBJ1-4; no reliable D call. Germline lookup yields CDR1 KGHSH and CDR2 LQKENI. The CDR3 sequence is 18 residues long. V was clipped by 0 bases and J by 0 bases, with 14 bases between them.

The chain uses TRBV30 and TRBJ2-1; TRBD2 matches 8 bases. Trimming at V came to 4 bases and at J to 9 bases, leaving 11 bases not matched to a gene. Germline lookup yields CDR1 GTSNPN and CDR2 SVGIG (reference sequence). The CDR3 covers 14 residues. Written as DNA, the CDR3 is TGTGCCTGGACCACAGGGCTTCGGGAGGGTGAGCAGTTCTTC. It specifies CAWTTGLREGEQFF.

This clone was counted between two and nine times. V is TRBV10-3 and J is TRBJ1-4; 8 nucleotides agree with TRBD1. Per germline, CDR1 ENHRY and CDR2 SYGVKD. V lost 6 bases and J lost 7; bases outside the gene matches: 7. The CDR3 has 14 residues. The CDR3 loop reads CAIRETGESEKLFF. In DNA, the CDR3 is TGTGCCATCAGGGAGACAGGGGAATCTGAAAAACTGTTTTTT.

The chain's CDR3 is CASSLSTGGNEKLFF. CDR3 DNA: TGTGCCAGCAGTTTATCGACAGGGGGAAATGAAAAACTGTTTTTT. The J gene is TRBJ1-4, the V gene TRBV28, with 9 bases identical to TRBD1. J was trimmed by 5 bases and V by 1 base; bases with no gene match: 2. This CDR3 has 15 residues. Germline CDR1 and CDR2: MDHEN and SYDVKM.

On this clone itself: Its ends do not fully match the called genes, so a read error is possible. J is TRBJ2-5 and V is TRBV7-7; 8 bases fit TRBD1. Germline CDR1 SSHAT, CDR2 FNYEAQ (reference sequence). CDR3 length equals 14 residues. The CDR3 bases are TGTGCTAGCAGCTTAGACAGGGGAGGAGAGACCCAGTACTTC. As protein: CASSLDRGGETQYF. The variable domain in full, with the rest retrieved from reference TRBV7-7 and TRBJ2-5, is GAGVSQSPRYKVTKRGQDVTLRCDPISSHATLYWYQQALGQGPEFLTYFNYEAQPDKSGLPSDRFSAERPEGSISTLTIQRTEQRDSAMYRCASSLDRGGETQYFGPGTRLLVL.

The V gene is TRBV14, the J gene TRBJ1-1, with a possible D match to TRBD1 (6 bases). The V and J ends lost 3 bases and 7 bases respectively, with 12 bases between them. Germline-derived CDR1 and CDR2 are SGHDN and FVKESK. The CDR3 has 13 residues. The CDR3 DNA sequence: TGTGCCAGCAGCCAGACAGGTCTCAGTGAAGCTTTCTTT. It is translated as CASSQTGLSEAFF. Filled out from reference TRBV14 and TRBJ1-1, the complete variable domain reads EAGVTQFPSHSVIEKGQTVTLRCDPISGHDNLYWYRRVMGKEIKFLLHFVKESKQDESGMPNNRFLAERTGGTYSTLKVQPAELEDSGVYFCASSQTGLSEAFFGQGTRLTVV.

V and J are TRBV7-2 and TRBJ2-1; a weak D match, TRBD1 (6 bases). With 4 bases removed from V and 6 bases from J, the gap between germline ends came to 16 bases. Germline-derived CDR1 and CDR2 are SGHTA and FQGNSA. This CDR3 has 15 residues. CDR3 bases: TGTGCCAGCAGCTACCCAGGGGATTCAGGCAATGAGCAGTTCTTC. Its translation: CASSYPGDSGNEQFF.

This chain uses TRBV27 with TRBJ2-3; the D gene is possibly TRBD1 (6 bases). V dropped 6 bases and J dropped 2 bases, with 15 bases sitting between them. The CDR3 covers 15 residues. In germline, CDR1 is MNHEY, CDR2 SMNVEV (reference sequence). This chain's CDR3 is CASRVTTGYTDTQYF. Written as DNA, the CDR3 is TGTGCCAGCAGGGTGACTACAGGGTACACAGATACGCAGTATTTT.

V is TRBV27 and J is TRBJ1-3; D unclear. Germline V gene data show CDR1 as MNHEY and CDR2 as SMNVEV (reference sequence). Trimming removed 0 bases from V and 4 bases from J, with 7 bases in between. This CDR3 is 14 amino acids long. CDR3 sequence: CASSLSARGNTIYF. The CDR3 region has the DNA TGTGCCAGCAGTTTATCGGCCAGGGGAAACACCATATATTTT.

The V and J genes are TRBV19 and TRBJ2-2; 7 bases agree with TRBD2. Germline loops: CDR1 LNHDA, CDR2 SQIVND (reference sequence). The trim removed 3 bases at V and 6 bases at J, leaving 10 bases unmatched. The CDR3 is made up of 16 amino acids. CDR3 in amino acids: CASSILGGGLAGELFF. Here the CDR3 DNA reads TGTGCCAGTAGTATCCTGGGCGGGGGTTTGGCCGGGGAGCTGTTTTTT.

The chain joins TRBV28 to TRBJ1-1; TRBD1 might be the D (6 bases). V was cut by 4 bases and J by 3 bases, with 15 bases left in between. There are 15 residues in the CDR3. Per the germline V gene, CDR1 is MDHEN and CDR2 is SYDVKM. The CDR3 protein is CASSSQGTPYTEAFF. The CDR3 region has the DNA TGTGCCAGCAGTTCACAAGGGACACCCTACACTGAAGCTTTCTTT.

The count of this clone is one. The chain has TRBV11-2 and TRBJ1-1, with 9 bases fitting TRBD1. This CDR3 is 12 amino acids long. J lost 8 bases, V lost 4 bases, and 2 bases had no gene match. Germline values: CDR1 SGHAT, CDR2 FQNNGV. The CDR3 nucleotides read TGTGCCAGCAGCTGGGGACAGGGCGAAGCTTTCTTT. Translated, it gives CASSWGQGEAFF. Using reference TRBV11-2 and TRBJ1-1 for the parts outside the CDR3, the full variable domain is EAGVAQSPRYKIIEKRQSVAFWCNPISGHATLYWYQQILGQGPKLLIQFQNNGVVDDSQLPKDRFSAERLKGVDSTLKIQPAKLEDSAVYLCASSWGQGEAFFGQGTRLTVV.

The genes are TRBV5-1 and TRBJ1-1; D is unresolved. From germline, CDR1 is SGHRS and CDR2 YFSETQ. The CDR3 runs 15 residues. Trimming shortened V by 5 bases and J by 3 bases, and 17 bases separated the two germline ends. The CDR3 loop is CASRTGTQMDTEAFF. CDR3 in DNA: TGCGCCAGCAGAACCGGCACACAGATGGACACTGAAGCTTTCTTT.